Reported below is one T cell receptor beta chain. These data are taken from a study of T cells after somatic rescue of genetic block. Some clones are missing from TCRdb's copy, which holds only in-frame ones; the method was immunoSEQ multiplex PCR. This table has fewer than 15,000 clones, about 69% appearing once. Germline CDR1 KGHSH, CDR2 LQKENI. The V and J ends lost 0 bases and 4 bases, in that order; junction bases with no gene match: 5. The CDR3 covers 15 residues. The specimen was peripheral blood mononuclear cells (PBMCs). This sequence joins TRBV18 and TRBJ2-7; 8 nucleotides line up with TRBD2. The sequence was collected from a boy aged 10-17 years. CDR3 region: CASSPPSREGYEQYF. CDR3 coding DNA: TGTGCCAGCTCACCACCGTCCCGGGAGGGTTACGAGCAGTACTTC.